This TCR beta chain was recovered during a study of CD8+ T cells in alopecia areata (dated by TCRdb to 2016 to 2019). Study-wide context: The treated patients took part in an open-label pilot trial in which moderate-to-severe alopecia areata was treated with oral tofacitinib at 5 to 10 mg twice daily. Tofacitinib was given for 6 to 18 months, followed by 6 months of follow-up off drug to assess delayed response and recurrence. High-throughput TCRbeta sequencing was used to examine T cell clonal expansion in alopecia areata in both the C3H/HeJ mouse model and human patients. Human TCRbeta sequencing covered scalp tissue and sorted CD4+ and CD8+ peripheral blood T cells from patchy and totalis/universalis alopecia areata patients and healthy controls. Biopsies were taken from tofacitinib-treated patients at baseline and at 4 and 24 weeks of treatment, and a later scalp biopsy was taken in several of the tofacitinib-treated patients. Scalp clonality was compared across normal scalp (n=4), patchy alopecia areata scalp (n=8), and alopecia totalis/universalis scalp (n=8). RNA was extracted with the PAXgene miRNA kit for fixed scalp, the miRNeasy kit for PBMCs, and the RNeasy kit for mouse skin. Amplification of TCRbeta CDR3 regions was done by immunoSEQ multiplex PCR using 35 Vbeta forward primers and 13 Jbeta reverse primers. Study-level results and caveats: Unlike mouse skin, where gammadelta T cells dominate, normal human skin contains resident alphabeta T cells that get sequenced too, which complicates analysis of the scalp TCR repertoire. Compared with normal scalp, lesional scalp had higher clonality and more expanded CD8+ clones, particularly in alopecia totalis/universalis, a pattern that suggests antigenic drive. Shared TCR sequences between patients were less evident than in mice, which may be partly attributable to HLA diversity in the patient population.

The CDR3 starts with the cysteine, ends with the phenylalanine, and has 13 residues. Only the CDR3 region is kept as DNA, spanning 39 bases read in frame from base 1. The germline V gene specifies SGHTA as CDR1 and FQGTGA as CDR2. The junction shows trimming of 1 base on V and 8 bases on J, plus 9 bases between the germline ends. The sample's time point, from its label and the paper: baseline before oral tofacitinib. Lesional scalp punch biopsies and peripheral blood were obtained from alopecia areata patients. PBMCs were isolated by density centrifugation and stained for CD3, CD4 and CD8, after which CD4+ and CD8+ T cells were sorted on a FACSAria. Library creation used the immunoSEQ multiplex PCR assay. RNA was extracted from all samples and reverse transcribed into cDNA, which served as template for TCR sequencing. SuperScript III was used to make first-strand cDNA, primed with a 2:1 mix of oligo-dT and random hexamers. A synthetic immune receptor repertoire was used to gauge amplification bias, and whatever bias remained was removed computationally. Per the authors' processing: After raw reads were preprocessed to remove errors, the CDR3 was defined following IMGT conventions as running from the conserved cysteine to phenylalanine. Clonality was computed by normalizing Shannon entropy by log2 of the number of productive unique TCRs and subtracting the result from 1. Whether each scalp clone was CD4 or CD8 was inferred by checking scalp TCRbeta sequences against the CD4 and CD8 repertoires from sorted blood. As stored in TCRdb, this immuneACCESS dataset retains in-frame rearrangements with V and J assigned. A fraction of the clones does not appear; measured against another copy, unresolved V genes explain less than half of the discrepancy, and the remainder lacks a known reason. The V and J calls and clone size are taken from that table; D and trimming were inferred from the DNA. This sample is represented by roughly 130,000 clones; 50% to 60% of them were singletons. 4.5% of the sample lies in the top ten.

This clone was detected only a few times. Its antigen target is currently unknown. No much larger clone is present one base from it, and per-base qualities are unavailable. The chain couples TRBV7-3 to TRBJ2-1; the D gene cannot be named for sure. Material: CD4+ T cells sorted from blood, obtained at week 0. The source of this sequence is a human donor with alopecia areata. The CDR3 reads CASSLMNLHEQFF. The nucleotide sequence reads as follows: TGTGCCAGCAGCTTAATGAATCTCCATGAGCAGTTCTTC.